Presented here are 30 T cell receptor beta chains from one specimen sequenced in a study of blood T cell repertoires in COVID-19. The protocol was immunoSEQ multiplex PCR, while the TCRdb copy is restricted to in-frame clones and leaves out a portion. This repertoire shows about 230,000 clones, 81% found once; its top ten account for around 8%. Sequenced: peripheral blood. All receptors come from a woman aged 80 or over with acute or convalescent COVID-19.

In its sample, this clone was seen a few times. The V and J genes are TRBV9 and TRBJ1-2; D remains unclear. The germline V gene has CDR1 SGDLS and CDR2 YYNGEE. The CDR3 loop spans 15 amino acids. V was trimmed by 0 bases and J by 5 bases, leaving 14 bases between them. As DNA, the CDR3 is TGTGCCAGCAGCGTAGCGGTAGGGCCGGGATATGGCTACACCTTC. Amino acids: CASSVAVGPGYGYTF. The full variable domain, with the rest looked up from reference TRBV9 and TRBJ1-2, is DSGVTQTPKHLITATGQRVTLRCSPRSGDLSVYWYQQSLDQGLQFLIQYYNGEERAKGNILERFSAQQFPDLHSELNLSSLELGDSALYFCASSVAVGPGYGYTFGSGTRLTVV.

V is TRBV20-1 and J is TRBJ2-3, with D possibly TRBD2 on 6 matching bases. CDR1 is DFQATT and CDR2 is SNEGSKA in the germline V gene (reference sequence). This CDR3 is 15 amino acids long. Between the trimmed V and J ends, which lost 3 bases and 6 bases, there was a span of 19 bases. CDR3 nucleotide sequence: TGCAGTGCTAGTCGGGACTCTGAGAGGCAGGATACGCAGTATTTT. Translating gives CSASRDSERQDTQYF.

Points on this clone: At one boundary the junction diverges from the germline segment, which might be a read error. The V and J genes are TRBV6-1 and TRBJ2-1; 13 nucleotides agree with TRBD2. The CDR3 is 15 amino acids. Germline loops: CDR1 MNHNS, CDR2 SASEGT. The CDR3 spells CASIELAGGNNEQFF. CDR3 coding DNA: TGTGCCAGCATTGAACTAGCGGGAGGGAACAATGAGCAGTTCTTC.

The chain is built from TRBV7-2 and TRBJ2-7; TRBD1 might be the D (6 bases). The length of the CDR3 is 17 residues. Per the germline V gene, CDR1 is SGHTA and CDR2 is FQGNSA. V lost 1 base and J 3 bases, leaving 19 bases between the germline ends. The CDR3: CASSLDGSGHFIYEQYF. The CDR3 DNA sequence: TGTGCCAGCAGCTTAGACGGGTCGGGACATTTCATCTACGAGCAGTACTTC.

The chain recombines TRBV19 with TRBJ1-2, with TRBD1 as a possible D gene (5 bases). The ends were cut back, 0 bases at V and 1 base at J, with 15 bases in the middle. The CDR3 totals 17 residues. CDR1 is LNHDA, CDR2 SQIVND, per germline (reference sequence). In DNA form, the CDR3 reads TGTGCCAGTAGTATAGAGGAGGGGTCCCGGAATAACTATGGCTACACCTTC. Translating gives CASSIEEGSRNNYGYTF.

The chain has TRBV9 and TRBJ2-5; the match to TRBD2 covers 13 bases. The CDR3 runs to 16 residues. From germline, CDR1 is SGDLS and CDR2 YYNGEE. With 0 bases clipped from V and 2 bases from J, the junction kept 1 base outside the gene matches. The CDR3 here is CASSVGLAGGQETQYF. In DNA form, the CDR3 reads TGTGCCAGCAGCGTAGGACTAGCGGGAGGACAAGAGACCCAGTACTTC.

The V call is TRBV5-1, the J call TRBJ1-1; D is perhaps TRBD1 (5 bases). V was shortened by 4 bases and J by 1 base, with 23 bases between the two germline ends. There are 18 residues in the CDR3. CDR1 and CDR2 (germline): SGHRS, YFSETQ. The CDR3 here is CASSHTGSLGSGNTEAFF. The DNA for the CDR3 is TGCGCCAGCAGCCATACAGGTAGTTTAGGGTCAGGGAACACTGAAGCTTTCTTT.

This chain joins TRBV6-1 and TRBJ1-6, with TRBD1 matching over 7 bases. Germline assignment: CDR1 MNHNS and CDR2 SASEGT. The V segment lost 2 bases and the J segment 7 bases; nucleotides outside the gene matches: 5. This CDR3 contains 15 residues. The CDR3 sequence: CASSELRQGNSPLHF. CDR3 nucleotides: TGTGCCAGCAGTGAATTACGACAGGGAAATTCACCCCTCCACTTT.

J is TRBJ1-1 and V is TRBV9; TRBD1 aligns across 7 bases. The V gene's germline CDR1 is SGDLS and CDR2 YYNGEE. V trimming: 6 bases; J trimming: 0 bases; junction bases outside the gene matches: 8. The CDR3 is 15 residues long. CDR3 DNA sequence: TGTGCCAGCAACCGGGACAGTTTCATGAACACTGAAGCTTTCTTT. Its translation is CASNRDSFMNTEAFF.

The chain recombines TRBV10-3 with TRBJ1-3, with no clear D. The CDR3 is made up of 16 amino acids. Trimming left V 4 bases short and J 0 bases short, with 13 bases between. CDR1 is ENHRY and CDR2 is SYGVKD in the germline V gene. DNA of the CDR3: TGTGCCATCAGTGCCCGAGTACCAAGCTCTGGAAACACCATATATTTT. Encoded protein: CAISARVPSSGNTIYF.

V usage is TRBV11-2 and J usage is TRBJ2-7; tentatively, D is TRBD2 (7 bases). The CDR3 is 13 amino acids. Germline V gene lookup returns CDR1 SGHAT and CDR2 FQNNGV. The V gene lost 4 bases and the J gene lost 3 bases, with 10 bases spanning the gap. CDR3 bases: TGTGCCAGCAGCTGGGGGGGCAGCTACGAGCAGTACTTC. This encodes CASSWGGSYEQYF.

The chain recombines TRBV11-2 with TRBJ2-7; weak D call: TRBD1 (6 bases). The ends were cut back, 1 base at V and 2 bases at J, with 12 bases in the middle. Germline CDR1 SGHAT, CDR2 FQNNGV. This CDR3 spans 15 amino acids. The CDR3, as DNA: TGTGCCAGCAGCTTAGGGGGGCAGGGGCCCTACGAGCAGTACTTC. It codes for CASSLGGQGPYEQYF.

The chain recombines TRBV6-1 with TRBJ2-3; D possibly corresponds to TRBD2 (5 bases). Germline V CDR1 and CDR2: MNHNS, SASEGT. Trimming stripped 2 bases from V and 2 bases from J, with 11 bases between. The CDR3 covers 15 residues. Written as DNA, the CDR3 is TGTGCCAGCAGTGAATACGGCGGACTCACAGATACGCAGTATTTT. Its translation is CASSEYGGLTDTQYF.

The chain recombines TRBV6-1 with TRBJ2-7; TRBD1 matches at 7 bases. In germline, CDR1 is MNHNS, CDR2 SASEGT. The CDR3 consists of 13 residues. V lost 9 bases to trimming and J lost 6 bases; unmatched junction nucleotides: 11. CDR3 loop: CASTRQGTGEQYF. The DNA of the CDR3 is TGTGCCAGTACCAGACAGGGAACCGGCGAGCAGTACTTC.

This clone was counted a single time. The chain uses TRBV18 and TRBJ2-3; 13 bases align to TRBD2. CDR1 is KGHSH, CDR2 LQKENI, per germline. After removal of 0 bases from V and 1 base from J, the junction contained 7 bases not matched to a gene. This CDR3 comprises 19 residues. The CDR3 is CASSPPGLAGSLRTDTQYF. The CDR3, as DNA: TGTGCCAGCTCACCACCGGGACTAGCGGGGAGCTTGCGCACAGATACGCAGTATTTT.

V gene TRBV3-1 (or the pseudogene TRBV3-2) combines with J gene TRBJ1-5; 11 bases fit TRBD1. This CDR3 has 14 residues. V lost 4 bases, J lost 6 bases, and 2 bases stayed unmatched. Germline lookup yields CDR1 LGHDT and CDR2 YNNKEL (reference sequence). This CDR3 reads CASSPGTGGQPQHF. CDR3 sequence (DNA): TGTGCCAGCAGCCCCGGGACAGGGGGTCAGCCCCAGCATTTT.

The V gene is TRBV9, the J gene TRBJ1-1; 7 bases agree with TRBD1. V shed 5 bases, J shed 10 bases, and the junction held 8 bases outside the gene matches. Germline CDR1 is SGDLS and CDR2 is YYNGEE. The CDR3 totals 12 residues. In nucleotides, the CDR3 is TGTGCCAGCAGACGACAGGGAAGAGGAGCTTTCTTT. This sequence encodes CASRRQGRGAFF.

The J gene is TRBJ2-1, the V gene TRBV19; a possible D gene is TRBD2 (5 bases). This CDR3 has 13 residues. Germline V gene data show CDR1 as LNHDA and CDR2 as SQIVND (reference sequence). Trimming took off 5 bases at V and 3 bases at J, with 8 bases between the two ends. The CDR3 DNA is TGTGCCAGTAGTCCGGGATTCTACAATGAGCAGTTCTTC. Its protein product is CASSPGFYNEQFF.

This chain uses TRBV5-1 with TRBJ1-1; 7 bases agree with TRBD1. Germline V gene data show CDR1 as SGHRS and CDR2 as YFSETQ. Unmatched junction bases numbered 7, after V lost 4 bases and J lost 1 base. The length of the CDR3 is 15 residues. The CDR3 loop reads CASSLSTGRNTEAFF. The DNA of the CDR3 is TGCGCCAGCAGCCTATCGACAGGGCGGAACACTGAAGCTTTCTTT.

This clone was seen many times. Here the CDR3 reads CSVRAGEGNSPLHF. The CDR3 DNA sequence: TGCAGCGTTAGAGCAGGGGAGGGTAATTCACCCCTCCACTTT. The gene calls are TRBV29-1 and TRBJ1-6; possibly TRBD1 for D (6 bases). CDR1 is SQVTM and CDR2 is ANQGSEA in the germline V gene. V shed 5 bases and J shed 6 bases, with 14 bases lying between them. The CDR3 sequence is 14 residues long.

The rearrangement uses TRBV6-1 and TRBJ1-5; TRBD1 might be the D (5 bases). The ends were cut back, 4 bases at V and 1 base at J, with 14 bases in the middle. CDR1 and CDR2 (germline): MNHNS, SASEGT. The CDR3 runs to 16 residues. The CDR3 here is CASSAERGLSNQPQHF. CDR3 DNA sequence: TGTGCCAGCAGTGCCGAACGGGGACTAAGCAATCAGCCCCAGCATTTT.

The chain is built from TRBV6-6 and TRBJ2-5; D may be TRBD1 (6 bases). The germline V gene encodes CDR1 MNHNY and CDR2 SVGAGI (reference sequence). CDR3 length: 13 amino acids. V was shortened by 5 bases and J by 0 bases, with 7 bases between the two germline ends. CDR3 in amino acids: CASSNRDQETQYF. CDR3 in DNA: TGTGCCAGCAGTAACAGGGACCAAGAGACCCAGTACTTC.

The chain employs TRBV12-5 and TRBJ1-1; D perhaps matches TRBD1 (5 bases). CDR1 and CDR2 (germline): LGHNT, FRNRAP. V lost 5 bases and J 6 bases, leaving 10 bases between the germline ends. This CDR3 contains 12 residues. CDR3 sequence (DNA): TGTGCTAGTGGTAAGACGGGGGCTGAAGCTTTCTTT. This sequence encodes CASGKTGAEAFF. The variable domain in full, with the rest retrieved from reference TRBV12-5 and TRBJ1-1, is DARVTQTPRHKVTEMGQEVTMRCQPILGHNTVFWYRQTMMQGLELLAYFRNRAPLDDSGMPKDRFSAEMPDATLATLKIQPSEPRDSAVYFCASGKTGAEAFFGQGTRLTVV.

This sequence joins TRBV28 and TRBJ1-2, with TRBD1 as a possible D gene (5 bases). Per germline, CDR1 MDHEN and CDR2 SYDVKM. Between the trimmed V and J ends, which lost 4 bases and 5 bases, there was a span of 14 bases. This CDR3 comprises 14 residues. CDR3 sequence: CASSSQGAMYGYTF. CDR3 nucleotide sequence: TGTGCCAGCAGTTCGCAGGGCGCAATGTATGGCTACACCTTC.

The V gene is TRBV2, the J gene TRBJ1-2, with a tentative D call TRBD1 (5 bases). The CDR3 runs 14 residues. Deletions cut 3 bases from V and 8 bases from J, with 16 bases between. Germline CDR1 and CDR2: SNHLY and FYNNEI. The CDR3 protein is CASSEDSRGVGYTF. In nucleotides, the CDR3 is TGTGCCAGCAGTGAGGACTCCCGGGGGGTAGGCTACACCTTC. Using reference TRBV2 and TRBJ1-2 for the parts outside the CDR3, the full variable domain is EPEVTQTPSHQVTQMGQEVILRCVPISNHLYFYWYRQILGQKVEFLVSFYNNEISEKSEIFDDQFSVERPDGSNFTLKIRSTKLEDSAMYFCASSEDSRGVGYTFGSGTRLTVV.

The V gene is TRBV3-1 (or the pseudogene TRBV3-2), the J gene TRBJ1-3, with 7 bases lining up with TRBD1. The V segment lost 3 bases and the J segment 4 bases; nucleotides outside the gene matches: 3. Germline CDR1 reads LGHDT; CDR2 reads YNNKEL (reference sequence). This CDR3 has 14 amino acids. The CDR3 protein is CASSQGDSGNTIYF. The CDR3, as DNA: TGTGCCAGCAGCCAGGGGGACAGCGGAAACACCATATATTTT.

The J gene is TRBJ1-1, the V gene TRBV19, with no clear D. Between the trimmed V and J ends, which lost 3 bases and 4 bases, there was a span of 12 bases. Germline V gene lookup returns CDR1 LNHDA and CDR2 SQIVND (reference sequence). The CDR3 spans 14 residues. CDR3 amino acids: CASSIAKEPTEAFF. The CDR3 bases are TGTGCCAGTAGTATCGCGAAAGAACCCACTGAAGCTTTCTTT.

DNA for the CDR3: TGTGCCAGCAGTTTATGGGGACAGAGAAATGAAAAACTGTTTTTT. Translated, it gives CASSLWGQRNEKLFF. J is TRBJ1-4 and V is TRBV28; TRBD1 matches 7 bases. The CDR3 loop spans 15 amino acids. V gave up 0 bases and J gave up 5 bases; unmatched junction bases: 3. Germline CDR1 reads MDHEN; CDR2 reads SYDVKM.

In this sample, this clone turned up many times. The chain recombines TRBV6-2 or TRBV6-3 with TRBJ2-5, with 7 bases matching TRBD2. This CDR3 spans 17 amino acids. Trimming removed 2 bases from V and 1 base from J; junction bases left unmatched: 10. Germline values: CDR1 MNHEY, CDR2 SVGEGT. In DNA, the CDR3 is TGTGCCAGCAGTTACCCCTCTACTAGCGTGGTCCAAGAGACCCAGTACTTC. Protein sequence: CASSYPSTSVVQETQYF.

This clone has just a few counts. The rearrangement uses TRBV6-5 and TRBJ1-1; D is possibly TRBD1 (6 bases). This CDR3 spans 14 amino acids. V lost 6 bases to trimming and J lost 4 bases, with 15 bases between them. Germline assignment: CDR1 MNHEY and CDR2 SVGAGI. CDR3 sequence (DNA): TGTGCCAGCAGGCTGGCAGGGGAGGGCACTGAAGCTTTCTTT. This sequence encodes CASRLAGEGTEAFF.